The clone carrying this TCR beta chain has more than one count but fewer than ten. These data come from a study of glioma-infiltrating T cells. The iRepertoire nested amplicon-rescue multiplex PCR amplified TCR alpha and beta CDR3s from RNA. Using its own MiXCR run on the multiplex PCR reads, TCRdb lists one record per CDR3 protein. Altogether about 400,000 distinct CDR3 sequences are present, roughly two fifths being singletons, with the ten largest covering around 12%. CDR1 LGHNA and CDR2 YSLEER come from the germline V gene. The CDR3 has 15 residues. V lost 1 base and J lost 0, with 6 bases in between.

Sequencing was done on a sample of glioma tissue, nonneoplastic brain tissue, or PBMCs (not recorded which). The rearrangement joins TRBV4-3 to TRBJ2-2; D is perhaps TRBD1 or TRBD2 (5 bases each). The TCR originated in a human donor with low-grade glioma or glioblastoma, undergoing nonglioma brain surgery, or in good health (not recorded which). In nucleotides, the CDR3 is TGCGCCAGCAGCCAAGGAGGGGCGAACACCGGGGAGCTGTTTTTT. This sequence encodes CASSQGGANTGELFF.